These 15 T cell receptor beta chains originate from one sample sequenced in a study of T cell responses to AZD1222 COVID-19 vaccine. TCRdb keeps only in-frame clones here, not all; method: immunoSEQ multiplex PCR. The table includes 140,000 to 150,000 clones, about 90% detected once. The sequencing here drew on peripheral blood, taken on day 0 of AZD1222 vaccination. The receptors come from an adult in good health.

The rearrangement links TRBV28 to TRBJ1-1, with TRBD1 matching over 8 bases. The V and J ends lost 1 base and 5 bases, in that order; junction bases with no gene match: 3. CDR1 and CDR2 (germline): MDHEN, SYDVKM. The CDR3 covers 14 residues. CDR3 sequence (DNA): TGTGCCAGCAGTTTATTCAGGGGGCGTACTGAAGCTTTCTTT. It yields the protein CASSLFRGRTEAFF.

The genes are TRBV28 and TRBJ1-2; no clear D gene. The CDR3 consists of 18 residues. Trimming took off 5 bases at V and 7 bases at J, with 29 bases between the two ends. Looked up from germline, CDR1 is MDHEN and CDR2 is SYDVKM. CDR3 DNA sequence: TGTGCCAGCAGTACCTACCCCGGGATAAGTAAGAGTCCGGGTGGCTACACCTTC. This encodes CASSTYPGISKSPGGYTF.

This sequence joins TRBV4-1 and TRBJ2-2; 8 bases match TRBD1. After removal of 3 bases from V and 4 bases from J, the junction contained 10 bases not matched to a gene. This CDR3 has 17 amino acids. Germline lookup yields CDR1 MGHRA and CDR2 YSYEKL. CDR3 coding DNA: TGCGCCAGCAGCCAGGGCAGGGGGCAGGTCGTCACCGGGGAGCTGTTTTTT. Its protein product is CASSQGRGQVVTGELFF.

The chain has TRBV5-1 and TRBJ1-4; no definite D call. CDR3 length equals 13 residues. V lost 5 bases to trimming and J lost 7 bases, with 12 bases between them. Germline CDR1 SGHRS, CDR2 YFSETQ. For the CDR3, the DNA is TGCGCCAGCAGGCCTGAGACGCGTGAAAAACTGTTTTTT. This sequence encodes CASRPETREKLFF.

The V and J genes are TRBV5-1 and TRBJ1-1, with no clear D. CDR3 size: 14 residues. CDR1 is SGHRS and CDR2 is YFSETQ in the germline V gene. V lost 0 bases, J lost 5 bases, and 11 bases lay in between. CDR3 DNA: TGCGCCAGCAGCTTGGTTAGGTCCGGGACTGAAGCTTTCTTT. Amino acid sequence: CASSLVRSGTEAFF.

For the CDR3, the DNA is TGCGCCAGCAGCCAAGACGGTCCCGGGGGCGCACCCCTCCACTTT. This encodes CASSQDGPGGAPLHF. This chain links TRBV4-1 with TRBJ1-6, with a tentative D call TRBD1 (6 bases). V lost 0 bases and J lost 11, with 14 bases in between. The CDR3 covers 15 residues. The germline V gene has CDR1 MGHRA and CDR2 YSYEKL.

This clone was picked up one time. DNA for the CDR3: TGTGCCAGCAGTGAAGGGACAGAGGACAACTATGGCTACACCTTC. Encoded protein: CASSEGTEDNYGYTF. The genes are TRBV2 and TRBJ1-2, with D possibly matching TRBD1 (6 bases). The CDR3 runs 15 residues. Germline CDR1 is SNHLY and CDR2 is FYNNEI. Trimming shortened V by 1 base and J by 2 bases, and 11 bases separated the two germline ends.

This chain uses TRBV3-1 (or the pseudogene TRBV3-2) with TRBJ1-6; D gene uncertain. The germline gives CDR1 LGHDT, CDR2 YNNKEL (reference sequence). The CDR3 runs to 14 residues. Trimming left V 9 bases short and J 4 bases short, with 13 bases between. CDR3 residues: CARKGSNYNSPLHF. CDR3 sequence (DNA): TGTGCCAGGAAAGGATCAAATTATAATTCACCCCTCCACTTT.

The chain combines TRBV5-6 with TRBJ1-6, with D possibly TRBD1 on 5 matching bases. CDR3 size: 15 residues. Trimming cost V 4 bases and J 6 bases, with 14 bases left between them. CDR1 SGHDT and CDR2 YYEEEE come from the germline V gene. This CDR3 reads CASSRDLFSNSPLHF. The CDR3 DNA is TGTGCCAGCAGCCGGGACCTCTTTAGTAATTCACCCCTCCACTTT. The full variable domain, in which reference TRBV5-6 and TRBJ1-6 provide the parts outside the CDR3, is DAGVTQSPTHLIKTRGQQVTLRCSPKSGHDTVSWYQQALGQGPQFIFQYYEEEERQRGNFPDRFSGHQFPNYSSELNVNALLLGDSALYLCASSRDLFSNSPLHFGNGTRLTVT.

This clone was picked up one time. This chain joins TRBV11-3 and TRBJ2-1, with 10 bases aligning to TRBD1. In germline, CDR1 is SGHNT, CDR2 YENEEA. This CDR3 has 15 amino acids. After removal of 0 bases from V and 7 bases from J, the junction contained 3 bases not matched to a gene. The CDR3: CASSLDPGQGNEQFF. In DNA form, the CDR3 reads TGTGCCAGCAGCTTAGATCCGGGACAGGGGAATGAGCAGTTCTTC. Full variable domain (rest looked up from reference TRBV11-3 and TRBJ2-1): EAGVVQSPRYKIIEKKQPVAFWCNPISGHNTLYWYLQNLGQGPELLIRYENEEAVDDSQLPKDRFSAERLKGVDSTLKIQPAELGDSAVYLCASSLDPGQGNEQFFGPGTRLTVL.

V gene TRBV10-1 combines with J gene TRBJ1-6; tentatively, D is TRBD1 (6 bases). The V gene lost 10 bases and the J gene lost 8 bases, with 12 bases spanning the gap. CDR1 WNHNN and CDR2 SYGVQD come from the germline V gene (reference sequence). CDR3 length: 12 residues. CDR3 sequence reads: CANPNRDSPLHF. The CDR3 bases are TGCGCCAACCCAAACAGGGATTCACCCCTCCACTTT.

The chain joins TRBV18 to TRBJ2-7, with D possibly matching TRBD2 (5 bases). Germline V gene lookup returns CDR1 KGHSH and CDR2 LQKENI. Trimming pared 4 bases from V and 3 bases from J, leaving 19 bases between. CDR3 length equals 16 residues. CDR3 nucleotide sequence: TGTGCCAGCTCACTACGACCGACGGAGGCGGGCTACGAGCAGTACTTC. It yields the protein CASSLRPTEAGYEQYF.

The V gene is TRBV6-5, the J gene TRBJ2-5, with 7 bases aligning to TRBD2. Germline values: CDR1 MNHEY, CDR2 SVGAGI. V was pared by 3 bases and J by 1 base, with 5 bases of the junction left unmatched. CDR3 length: 15 amino acids. CDR3 sequence: CASSYVSSGQETQYF. Here the CDR3 DNA reads TGTGCCAGCAGTTATGTTTCTAGCGGCCAAGAGACCCAGTACTTC.

The chain combines TRBV18 with TRBJ2-1; D gene uncertain. The germline gives CDR1 KGHSH, CDR2 LQKENI. V was pared by 5 bases and J by 5 bases, with 7 bases between. This CDR3 region has 12 residues. CDR3 region: CASSYSNNEQFF. The CDR3 coding sequence is TGTGCCAGCTCATACAGTAACAATGAGCAGTTCTTC.

This chain joins TRBV28 and TRBJ1-2; no reliable D call. V was cut by 3 bases and J by 1 base, with 15 bases left in between. Germline CDR1 is MDHEN and CDR2 is SYDVKM. The CDR3 is made up of 16 amino acids. The CDR3 nucleotides read TGTGCCAGCAGTTTGTCCCCATTCGGTGGTAACTATGGCTACACCTTC. This encodes CASSLSPFGGNYGYTF.